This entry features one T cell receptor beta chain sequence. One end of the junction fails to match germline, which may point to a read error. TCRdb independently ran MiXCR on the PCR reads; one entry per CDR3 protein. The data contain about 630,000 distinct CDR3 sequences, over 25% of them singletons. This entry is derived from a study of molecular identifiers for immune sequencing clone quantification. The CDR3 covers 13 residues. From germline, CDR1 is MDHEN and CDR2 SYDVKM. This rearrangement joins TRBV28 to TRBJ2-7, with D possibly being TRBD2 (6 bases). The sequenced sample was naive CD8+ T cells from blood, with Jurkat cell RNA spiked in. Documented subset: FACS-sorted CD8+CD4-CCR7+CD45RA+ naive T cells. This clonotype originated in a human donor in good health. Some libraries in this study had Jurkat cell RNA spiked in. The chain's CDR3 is CASSCADYYEQYF. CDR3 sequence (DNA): TGTGCGAGCAGTTGTGCGGACTACTACGAGCAGTACTTC. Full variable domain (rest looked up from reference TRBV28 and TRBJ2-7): DVKVTQSSRYLVKRTGEKVFLECVQDMDHENMFWYRQDPGLGLRLIYFSYDVKMKEKGDIPEGYSVSREKKERFSLILESASTNQTSMYLCASSCADYYEQYFGPGTRLTVT.